This T cell receptor beta chain was profiled in a study of T cells after posttransplantation cyclophosphamide. Study-wide results and caveats: Recipient CMV seropositivity and CMV reactivation strongly tracked TRB clonality. TRB overlap between skin or GI tissue T cells and blood was limited. Donor CD8+ memory clones often dominated recipient blood repertoires at later times.

Some clones are missing from TCRdb's copy, which holds only in-frame ones; the method was immunoSEQ multiplex PCR. This table has more than 20,000 clones, about 84% appearing once. This clone was counted once. Its antigen is not known. Trimming shortened V by 5 bases and J by 2 bases, and 14 bases separated the two germline ends. CDR3 length: 15 amino acids. The germline CDR1 and CDR2 sequences are SGDLS and YYNGEE. This clonotype was obtained from a woman aged 55-70 years with a blood cancer, CMV-positive, and with a related stem cell donor. Sequencing was carried out using PBMCs. V gene TRBV9 combines with J gene TRBJ1-3; D call uncertain. The CDR3 loop is CASSPPGATGNTIYF. The CDR3 DNA reads TGTGCCAGCAGTCCCCCCGGAGCTACTGGAAACACCATATATTTT.